This T cell receptor beta chain originates from a study of cytomegalovirus exposure and HLA in healthy donors. About the research overall: Early released data had 80 million or so unique TCRs, all coming from HLA-typed donors. Falling in the Caucasian-associated ancestry cluster were roughly 80% of 398 genotyped donors.

Germline V lookup: CDR1 SGHDT, CDR2 YYEEEE. Trimming removed 4 bases from V and 5 bases from J, with 13 bases in between. The CDR3 extends over 14 amino acids. PCR employed 60 Vbeta and 13 Jbeta primers. Methods used by the authors: Per a later analysis, the number of unique TCR beta chains was about 80 million, of which 10 million to 11 million were shared. Clones were sequenced by immunoSEQ multiplex PCR, and TCRdb holds only the in-frame ones, with some missing. V, J and clone size are those of that table, while D and trimming were read from the DNA. The sample lists around 140,000 clones; nearly 90% were seen once. With respect to this clone: The antigen remains undetermined.

The study, taken as a whole, reports: Among CMV-associated TCR beta chains, most appeared HLA-restricted in a later analysis.

This rearrangement joins TRBV5-6 to TRBJ2-4; TRBD2 is a possible D gene (5 bases). The sequence was collected from a woman between 35 and 50 years old in good health and CMV-seronegative. The sample comprised PBMCs. CDR3 sequence: CASSPVGVQNIQYF. The CDR3 nucleotides read TGTGCCAGCAGCCCTGTCGGGGTCCAAAACATTCAGTACTTC.